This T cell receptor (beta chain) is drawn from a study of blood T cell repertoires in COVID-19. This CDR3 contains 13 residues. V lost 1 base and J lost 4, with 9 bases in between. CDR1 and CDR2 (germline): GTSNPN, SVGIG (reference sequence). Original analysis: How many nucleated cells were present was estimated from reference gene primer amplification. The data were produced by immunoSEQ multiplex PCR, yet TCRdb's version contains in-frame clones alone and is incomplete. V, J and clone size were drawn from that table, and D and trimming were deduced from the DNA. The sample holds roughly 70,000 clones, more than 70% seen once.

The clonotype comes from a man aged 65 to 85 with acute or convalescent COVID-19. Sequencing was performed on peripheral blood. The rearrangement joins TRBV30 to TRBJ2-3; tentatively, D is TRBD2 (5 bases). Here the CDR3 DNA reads TGTGCCTGGAGTGAACCCGGGGCAGATACGCAGTATTTT. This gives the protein CAWSEPGADTQYF.